These 27 T cell receptor beta chains were all obtained from the same sample, sequenced in a study of OX40 agonist ivuxolimab in advanced cancers. Assay used: immunoSEQ multiplex PCR; TCRdb lists only in-frame clones, some missing. The table lists tens of thousands of clones, approximately 82% of them singletons. Sequenced material: CD4+ or CD8+ T cells sorted from blood, taken in a trial of the OX40 agonist ivuxolimab. The receptors shown here come from an adult with an advanced solid tumor such as melanoma, head and neck, liver or kidney cancer.

CDR3 DNA: TGTGCCAGTAGCCGCAAAACGGGGACGGATTCGAACACCGGGGAGCTGTTTTTT. It yields the protein CASSRKTGTDSNTGELFF. The J gene is TRBJ2-2, the V gene TRBV19; TRBD1 or TRBD2 may be the D gene (5 bases each). Trimming pared 6 bases from V and 0 bases from J, leaving 20 bases between. Germline CDR1 LNHDA, CDR2 SQIVND (reference sequence). This CDR3 region has 18 residues.

This clone appeared once. The chain employs TRBV6-5 and TRBJ2-3; tentatively, D is TRBD1 or TRBD2 (6 bases each). This CDR3 region has 14 residues. V dropped 6 bases and J dropped 6 bases, with 16 bases sitting between them. The germline V gene encodes CDR1 MNHEY and CDR2 SVGAGI. The CDR3 loop reads CASRVWGAEDTQYF. The CDR3 nucleotides read TGTGCCAGCAGGGTCTGGGGGGCAGAGGATACGCAGTATTTT.

This sequence joins TRBV2 and TRBJ2-7; D unclear. Looked up from germline, CDR1 is SNHLY and CDR2 is FYNNEI. The CDR3 is made up of 11 amino acids. The V gene lost 5 bases and the J gene lost 3 bases, with 5 bases spanning the gap. The CDR3 DNA is TGTGCCAGCAGTCTTAACTACGAGCAGTACTTC. This translates into CASSLNYEQYF.

This sequence joins TRBV6-6 and TRBJ2-5, with TRBD2 identical over 13 bases. V lost 0 bases and J lost 5; bases outside the gene matches: 3. Per the germline V gene, CDR1 is MNHNY and CDR2 is SVGAGI (reference sequence). The CDR3 is 16 amino acids. For the CDR3, the DNA is TGTGCCAGCAGTTACTCACTAGCGGGGGGGCAGGAGACCCAGTACTTC. Translation: CASSYSLAGGQETQYF.

The chain uses TRBV5-1 and TRBJ2-6; D remains ambiguous. Germline lookup yields CDR1 SGHRS and CDR2 YFSETQ. This CDR3 is 13 amino acids long. V shed 5 bases and J shed 1 base, with 4 bases lying between them. The CDR3 loop is CASRESGANVLTF. The CDR3 nucleotides read TGCGCCAGCAGAGAATCTGGGGCCAACGTCCTGACTTTC.

The chain uses TRBV5-8 and TRBJ2-5; 7 bases line up with TRBD2. V was clipped by 3 bases and J by 5 bases; unmatched bases: 13. CDR3 size: 16 residues. Germline V CDR1 and CDR2: SGHTS, YDEGEE. This chain's CDR3 is CASSWGTTARRETQYF. CDR3 DNA: TGTGCCAGCAGCTGGGGGACTACCGCACGGAGGGAGACCCAGTACTTC. The full variable domain, with the rest looked up from reference TRBV5-8 and TRBJ2-5, is EAGVTQSPTHLIKTRGQQATLRCSPISGHTSVYWYQQALGLGLQFLLWYDEGEERNRGNFPPRFSGRQFPNYSSELNVNALELEDSALYLCASSWGTTARRETQYFGPGTRLLVL.

The rearrangement links TRBV6-1 to TRBJ1-2, with D perhaps TRBD1 (6 bases). Germline V gene data show CDR1 as MNHNS and CDR2 as SASEGT. Trimming removed 0 bases from V and 6 bases from J, with 14 bases in between. The CDR3 has 15 residues. In DNA, the CDR3 is TGTGCCAGCAGTGAAGCCTCCGGACAGCGGCATGGCTACACCTTC. It yields the protein CASSEASGQRHGYTF.

The chain employs TRBV6-1 and TRBJ1-2; D is unclear. The V gene lost 5 bases and the J gene lost 8 bases, with 15 bases spanning the gap. This CDR3 is built from 13 residues. CDR1 MNHNS and CDR2 SASEGT come from the germline V gene. CDR3 in DNA: TGTGCCAGCAGTTCCCCGGGGTTGGTGGGCTACACCTTC. It encodes CASSSPGLVGYTF.

The rearrangement joins TRBV7-8 to TRBJ2-3; 8 nucleotides agree with TRBD2. With V trimmed by 4 bases and J by 3 bases, 3 bases remained unmatched. There are 14 residues in the CDR3. CDR1 SGHVS and CDR2 FQNEAQ come from the germline V gene. The CDR3 DNA reads TGTGCCAGCAGCTCTGGACTAGCAACAGATACGCAGTATTTT. Translated, it gives CASSSGLATDTQYF.

This clone was counted a few times. The chain joins TRBV27 to TRBJ1-5; D may be TRBD1 (5 bases). Trimming removed 3 bases from V and 6 bases from J, with 12 bases in between. CDR1 is MNHEY, CDR2 SMNVEV, per germline (reference sequence). The CDR3 loop spans 14 amino acids. In DNA form, the CDR3 reads TGTGCCAGCAGTTTCGCGGGGGGACTTCAGCCCCAGCATTTT. Its protein product is CASSFAGGLQPQHF.

The chain links TRBV5-1 to TRBJ2-7; 9 bases agree with TRBD1. The CDR3 loop spans 14 amino acids. CDR1 is SGHRS, CDR2 YFSETQ, per germline. J gave up 7 bases and V 3 bases, and 8 bases lay outside the gene matches. The DNA for the CDR3 is TGCGCCAGCAGCTATGGACAGGGGCAAGGGGAGCAGTACTTC. This encodes CASSYGQGQGEQYF. Drawing the rest from reference TRBV5-1 and TRBJ2-7, the complete variable domain is KAGVTQTPRYLIKTRGQQVTLSCSPISGHRSVSWYQQTPGQGLQFLFEYFSETQRNKGNFPGRFSGRQFSNSRSEMNVSTLELGDSALYLCASSYGQGQGEQYFGPGTRLTVT.

The rearrangement uses TRBV7-3 and TRBJ2-1; weak D call: TRBD2 (6 bases). The germline gives CDR1 SGHTA, CDR2 FQGTGA. This CDR3 comprises 17 residues. Trimming removed 5 bases from V and 0 bases from J, with 17 bases in between. The CDR3 loop is CASSPNPSGSSYNEQFF. The CDR3, as DNA: TGTGCCAGCAGCCCGAACCCGTCCGGGAGCTCCTACAATGAGCAGTTCTTC.

This clone was counted only a few times. The rearrangement joins TRBV7-8 to TRBJ1-3; D gene unclear. Looked up from germline, CDR1 is SGHVS and CDR2 is FQNEAQ. The CDR3 loop spans 15 amino acids. V lost 0 bases and J 0 bases, leaving 6 bases between the germline ends. The CDR3 here is CASSLAAGSGNTIYF. The CDR3 region has the DNA TGTGCCAGCAGCTTAGCGGCAGGCTCTGGAAACACCATATATTTT.

This clone came up a few times. This chain's CDR3 is CAWSLRTNFGNTIYF. Here the CDR3 DNA reads TGTGCCTGGAGTCTTCGGACGAATTTTGGAAACACCATATATTTT. The chain combines TRBV30 with TRBJ1-3, with D unclear. Germline lookup yields CDR1 GTSNPN and CDR2 SVGIG (reference sequence). The germline V and J ends were trimmed by 2 bases and 3 bases, with 14 bases remaining between them. This CDR3 has 15 residues.

This chain connects TRBV4-1 to TRBJ2-3, with TRBD2 matching over 9 bases. The CDR3 runs 17 residues. Germline-derived CDR1 and CDR2 are MGHRA and YSYEKL. V dropped 0 bases and J dropped 1; count of bases not matched to a gene: 5. In DNA form, the CDR3 reads TGCGCCAGCAGCCAAGAGCTAGCGGGATGGGGCACAGATACGCAGTATTTT. Residues: CASSQELAGWGTDTQYF.

The chain joins TRBV6-1 to TRBJ2-3; TRBD1 matches at 12 bases. V was pared by 4 bases and J by 4 bases, with 3 bases of the junction left unmatched. The CDR3 runs 15 residues. The germline V gene encodes CDR1 MNHNS and CDR2 SASEGT. In DNA, the CDR3 is TGTGCCAGCAGTGGGGGGACAGGGGGCGCAGATACGCAGTATTTT. Its protein is CASSGGTGGADTQYF.

This chain links TRBV6-6 with TRBJ2-2, with unresolved D. The CDR3 has 13 residues. CDR1 and CDR2 (germline): MNHNY, SVGAGI (reference sequence). Trimming stripped 0 bases from V and 7 bases from J, with 6 bases between. CDR3 residues: CASSYSLLGELFF. The CDR3 nucleotides read TGTGCCAGCAGTTACTCGCTACTCGGGGAGCTGTTTTTT.

The J gene is TRBJ2-2, the V gene TRBV18; D may be TRBD1 or TRBD2 (5 bases each). With 3 bases removed from V and 0 bases from J, the gap between germline ends came to 8 bases. In germline, CDR1 is KGHSH, CDR2 LQKENI. The CDR3 is 15 amino acids. The CDR3 DNA follows: TGTGCCAGCTCACCCAGGGACCCGAACACCGGGGAGCTGTTTTTT. Translating gives CASSPRDPNTGELFF.

Worth noting for this clone: Sequence at one end of the junction differs from germline and may be a read error. The chain couples TRBV6-6 to TRBJ2-2; D not resolved. Germline CDR1 MNHNY, CDR2 SVGAGI (reference sequence). The CDR3 is 12 amino acids. The DNA for the CDR3 is TGTACCAGCAGTCAAAACACCGGGGAGCTGTTTTTT. As protein: CTSSQNTGELFF.

This chain's CDR3 is CASSASTAALGGNTIYF. The CDR3 DNA reads as TGTGCCAGCAGCGCCTCGACAGCCGCACTTGGTGGAAACACCATATATTTT. The rearrangement joins TRBV12-1 to TRBJ1-3; TRBD1 is taken as the D call from the table, unchecked against the DNA. TRBV12-1 is tagged as a pseudogene. This CDR3 spans 17 amino acids.

V is TRBV27 and J is TRBJ1-2, with D maybe TRBD1 (6 bases). The CDR3 is 14 amino acids. Trimming cost V 5 bases and J 0 bases, with 10 bases left between them. Germline CDR1 is MNHEY and CDR2 is SMNVEV (reference sequence). As DNA, the CDR3 is TGTGCCAGCAGTCCGCGACAGGCTAACTATGGCTACACCTTC. It specifies CASSPRQANYGYTF.

This clone has only a few counts. The rearrangement joins TRBV7-2 to TRBJ1-5; maybe TRBD1 (5 bases). The V gene's germline CDR1 is SGHTA and CDR2 FQGNSA. This CDR3 spans 16 amino acids. Trimming removed 1 base at V and 7 bases at J, with 17 bases between. DNA for the CDR3: TGTGCCAGCAGCTTAGGAGGGGATGTCAGGGTCCAGCCCCAGCATTTT. Its protein product is CASSLGGDVRVQPQHF.

This clone was seen once. This chain joins TRBV28 and TRBJ1-3; D is unresolved. The CDR3 length is 13 residues. V was clipped by 6 bases and J by 4 bases, with 10 bases between them. Germline V lookup: CDR1 MDHEN, CDR2 SYDVKM. The CDR3 sequence: CASRVEAGNTIYF. CDR3 in DNA: TGTGCCAGCAGGGTCGAGGCCGGAAACACCATATATTTT.

This clone appeared a single time. The V gene is TRBV28, the J gene TRBJ2-1; D unclear. CDR3 size: 14 residues. Trimming left V 4 bases short and J 4 bases short, with 11 bases between. CDR1 is MDHEN, CDR2 SYDVKM, per germline. The CDR3 reads CASSSGSSYNEQFF. The CDR3 DNA is TGTGCCAGCAGTTCCGGGTCTTCTTACAATGAGCAGTTCTTC. Combining the CDR3 with reference TRBV28 and TRBJ2-1 gives the whole variable domain DVKVTQSSRYLVKRTGEKVFLECVQDMDHENMFWYRQDPGLGLRLIYFSYDVKMKEKGDIPEGYSVSREKKERFSLILESASTNQTSMYLCASSSGSSYNEQFFGPGTRLTVL.

The gene calls are TRBV28 and TRBJ1-5; D not certain. The CDR3 has 12 amino acids. Germline CDR1 MDHEN, CDR2 SYDVKM. V was clipped by 6 bases and J by 3 bases, with 6 bases between them. The CDR3 DNA reads TGTGCCAGCAGGGAGGTCAATCAGCCCCAGCATTTT. Protein product: CASREVNQPQHF.

J is TRBJ2-2 and V is TRBV10-2; D remains ambiguous. The CDR3 runs 13 residues. Germline loops: CDR1 WSHSY, CDR2 SAAADI. V lost 6 bases and J lost 7, with 12 bases in between. The CDR3 DNA follows: TGCGCCAGCAGATCTCCCCTAGGCGGGGAGCTGTTTTTT. Translation gives CASRSPLGGELFF.

The V gene is TRBV19, the J gene TRBJ2-7, with TRBD2 identical over 7 bases. CDR3 length: 17 residues. Per germline, CDR1 LNHDA and CDR2 SQIVND (reference sequence). V shed 3 bases and J 0 bases; nucleotides not matched to a gene: 11. For the CDR3, the DNA is TGTGCCAGTAGTATTTCCCCGGGAGGAGCATCCTCCTACGAGCAGTACTTC. Amino acid sequence: CASSISPGGASSYEQYF.